Listed below are T cell receptor beta chains from one sample, sequenced in a study of early T cells in non-severe SARS-CoV-2 infection. TCRdb processed the 5' RACE reads anew with MiXCR; each CDR3 protein has one entry. The table shows approximately 42,000 distinct CDR3 sequences, with about 7% occurring only once. Sequenced sample: whole blood. All receptors come from an adult who was a healthcare worker with PCR-confirmed SARS-CoV-2 infection or an uninfected control (not recorded which). The CDR3 runs from the conserved cysteine through the conserved F or W. Fields, in order: J gene, D gene, V gene, clone size, CDR3 DNA, CDR3 protein. D genes are given only for firm matches. Expanded clones get a size class; other rows say once, few or many, or leave the size out.

TRBJ2-7	-	TRBV30	few	TGTGCCTGGAGTCCGCCTGGGGCAGGGCAGTACTTC	CAWSPPGAGQYF
TRBJ2-1	TRBD2	TRBV4-1	-	TGCGCCAGCAGCCAAAGCGGGGGCCGCCGGAATGAGCAGTTCTTC	CASSQSGGRRNEQFF
TRBJ2-2	TRBD2	TRBV4-2	few	TGTGCCAGCAGCCAAGGGGCTAGCGGGGGGGCGAACACCGGGGAGCTGTTTTTT	CASSQGASGGANTGELFF
TRBJ1-1	-	TRBV7-9	few	TGTGCCAGCAGCCCGATAACAGGGATGAACACTGAAGCTTTCTTT	CASSPITGMNTEAFF
TRBJ2-1	TRBD2	TRBV5-1	many	TGCGCCAGCAGCTTGGGACGGGGGGGCCCCTACAATGAGCAGTTCTTC	CASSLGRGGPYNEQFF
TRBJ1-2	-	TRBV28	-	TGTGCCAGCAGTTTTGGGGGGAGGCAAAATGACTATGGCTACACCTTC	CASSFGGRQNDYGYTF
TRBJ2-7	-	TRBV12-3/TRBV12-4	many	TGTGCCAGCAGGGAAGAAAACAGGGCCTACGAGCAGTACTTC	CASREENRAYEQYF
TRBJ2-7	TRBD1	TRBV30	many	TGTGCCTGGACGACAGGGGGCTACGAGCAGTACTTC	CAWTTGGYEQYF
TRBJ2-3	-	TRBV3-1	many	TGTGCCAGCAGCCAAGGTCCCTTGAGCACAGATACGCAGTATTTT	CASSQGPLSTDTQYF
TRBJ2-7	-	TRBV4-3	few	TGCGCCAGCAGCCAAGATCCGAGACGCTACGAGCAGTACTTC	CASSQDPRRYEQYF
TRBJ2-2	TRBD1	TRBV18	many	TGTGCCAGCTCACAAGGACAGGTGAACACCGGGGAGCTGTTTTTT	CASSQGQVNTGELFF
TRBJ2-3	-	TRBV4-2	-	TGTGCCAGCAGCTCCACGGACACAGATACGCAGTATTTT	CASSSTDTDTQYF
TRBJ2-4	-	TRBV7-9	many	TGTGCCAGCAGCATCGGACGGAACATTCAGTACTTC	CASSIGRNIQYF
TRBJ2-5	TRBD1	TRBV6-6	few	TGTGCCAGCAGTAAACGACAGGGGGCGGAGACCCAGTACTTC	CASSKRQGAETQYF
TRBJ1-4	-	TRBV7-8	many	TGTGCCAGCAGCACCCGGGACCTTCATAATGAAAAACTGTTTTTT	CASSTRDLHNEKLFF
TRBJ2-5	TRBD1	TRBV6-5	few	TGTGCCAGCAGGCATACAGGGGCGGAGACCCAGTACTTC	CASRHTGAETQYF